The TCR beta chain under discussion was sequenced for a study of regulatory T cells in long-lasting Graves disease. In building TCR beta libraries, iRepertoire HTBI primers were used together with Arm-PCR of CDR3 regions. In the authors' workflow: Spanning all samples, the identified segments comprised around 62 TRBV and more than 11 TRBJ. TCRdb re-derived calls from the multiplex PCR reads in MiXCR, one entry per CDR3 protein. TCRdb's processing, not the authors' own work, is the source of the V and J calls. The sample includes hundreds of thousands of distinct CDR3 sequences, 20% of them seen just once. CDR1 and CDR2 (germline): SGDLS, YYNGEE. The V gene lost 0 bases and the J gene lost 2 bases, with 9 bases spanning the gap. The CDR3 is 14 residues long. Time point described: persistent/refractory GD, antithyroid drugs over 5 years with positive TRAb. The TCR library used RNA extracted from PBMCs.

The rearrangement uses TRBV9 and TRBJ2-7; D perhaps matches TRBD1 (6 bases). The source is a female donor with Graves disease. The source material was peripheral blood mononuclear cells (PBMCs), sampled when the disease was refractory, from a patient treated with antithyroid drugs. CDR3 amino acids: CASSVEGEAYEQYF. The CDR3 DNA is TGTGCCAGCAGCGTAGAGGGGGAAGCCTACGAGCAGTACTTC. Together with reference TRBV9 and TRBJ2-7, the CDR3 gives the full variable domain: DSGVTQTPKHLITATGQRVTLRCSPRSGDLSVYWYQQSLDQGLQFLIQYYNGEERAKGNILERFSAQQFPDLHSELNLSSLELGDSALYFCASSVEGEAYEQYFGPGTRLTVT.